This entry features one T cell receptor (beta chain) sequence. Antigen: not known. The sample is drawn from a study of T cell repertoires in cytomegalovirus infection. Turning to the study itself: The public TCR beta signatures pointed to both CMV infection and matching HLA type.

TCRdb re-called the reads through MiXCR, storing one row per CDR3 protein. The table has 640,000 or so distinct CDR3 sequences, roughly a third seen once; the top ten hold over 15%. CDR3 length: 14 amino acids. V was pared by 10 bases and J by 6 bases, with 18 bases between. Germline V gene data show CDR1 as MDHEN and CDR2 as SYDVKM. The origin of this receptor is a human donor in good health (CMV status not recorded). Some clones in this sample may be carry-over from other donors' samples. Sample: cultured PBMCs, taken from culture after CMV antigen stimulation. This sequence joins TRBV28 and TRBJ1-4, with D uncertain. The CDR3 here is CATSSITPDEKLFF. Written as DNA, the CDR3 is TGTGCCACCTCTTCGATTACCCCGGATGAAAAACTGTTTTTT.